A single sample gave rise to the 27 T cell receptor beta chains below, sequenced in a study of shared clonotypes between healthy human individuals. Only in-frame clones appear in the TCRdb table, and some are missing; sequencing was by immunoSEQ multiplex PCR. The sample lists about 480,000 clones, less than 85% occurring once. Sequencing used PBMCs. All receptors derive from a woman in her 40s in good health. Some clones in this sample may be carry-over from other donors' samples.

The J gene is TRBJ1-5, the V gene TRBV18; D not resolved. The germline V gene has CDR1 KGHSH and CDR2 LQKENI. Trimming took off 0 bases at V and 0 bases at J, with 9 bases between the two ends. The CDR3 extends over 16 amino acids. The CDR3 loop reads CASSPPPAGSNQPQHF. The CDR3 nucleotides read TGTGCCAGCTCACCACCCCCTGCCGGTAGCAATCAGCCCCAGCATTTT. The entire variable domain, with the rest obtained from reference TRBV18 and TRBJ1-5, is as follows: NAGVMQNPRHLVRRRGQEARLRCSPMKGHSHVYWYRQLPEEGLKFMVYLQKENIIDESGMPKERFSAEFPKEGPSILRIQQVVRGDSAAYFCASSPPPAGSNQPQHFGDGTRLSIL.

The genes are TRBV29-1 and TRBJ1-5; D is possibly TRBD1 (5 bases). Germline CDR1 is SQVTM and CDR2 is ANQGSEA. Trimming removed 2 bases from V and 5 bases from J, with 10 bases in between. CDR3 length: 13 amino acids. The chain's CDR3 is CSVEQGRDQPQHF. The CDR3 DNA reads as TGCAGCGTTGAACAGGGAAGGGATCAGCCCCAGCATTTT. Variable domain in full (rest from reference TRBV29-1 and TRBJ1-5): SAVISQKPSRDICQRGTSLTIQCQVDSQVTMMFWYRQQPGQSLTLIATANQGSEATYESGFVIDKFPISRPNLTFSTLTVSNMSPEDSSIYLCSVEQGRDQPQHFGDGTRLSIL.

This clone was seen a handful of times. Other DNA sequences of this sample code for an identical CDR3. The CDR3 DNA sequence: TGTGCCAGCAGCTTAGGGGGAGGATCCTACGAGCAGTACTTC. Protein product: CASSLGGGSYEQYF. The J gene is TRBJ2-7, the V gene TRBV13, with TRBD2 as a possible D gene (6 bases). Germline V CDR1 and CDR2: PRHDT, FYEKMQ (reference sequence). The CDR3 runs 14 residues. Trimming left V 0 bases short and J 1 base short, with 7 bases between.

This sequence joins TRBV28 and TRBJ2-1, with a weak D call TRBD2 (6 bases). The CDR3 is 14 residues long. The germline gives CDR1 MDHEN, CDR2 SYDVKM. The V gene lost 3 bases and the J gene lost 7 bases, with 13 bases spanning the gap. DNA of the CDR3: TGTGCCAGCAGTTTTTTCGGGAGTATGAATGAGCAGTTCTTC. Its translation: CASSFFGSMNEQFF.

The V call is TRBV7-2, the J call TRBJ2-2, with TRBD2 as a possible D gene (6 bases). V lost 8 bases and J lost 8, with 27 bases in between. The CDR3 consists of 17 residues. Germline V CDR1 and CDR2: SGHTA, FQGNSA. Here the CDR3 reads CASSPRGGGGYVGELFF. CDR3 nucleotides: TGTGCCAGCTCGCCTAGAGGTGGGGGAGGATACGTGGGGGAGCTGTTTTTT.

The chain carries TRBV7-3 and TRBJ2-1; 7 bases agree with TRBD1. The junction had 7 bases not matched to a gene; V was cut back by 5 bases and J by 6 bases. CDR3 length: 14 residues. Per the germline V gene, CDR1 is SGHTA and CDR2 is FQGTGA. The chain's CDR3 is CASSAPGQSNEQFF. CDR3 sequence (DNA): TGTGCCAGCAGCGCCCCGGGACAGAGCAATGAGCAGTTCTTC.

J is TRBJ2-5 and V is TRBV6-1, with D perhaps matching TRBD2 (6 bases). The CDR3 has 14 residues. Trimming removed 1 base at V and 3 bases at J, with 9 bases between. From germline, CDR1 is MNHNS and CDR2 SASEGT. The CDR3 DNA is TGTGCCAGCAGTGAAGGCGGGACGAAAGAGACCCAGTACTTC. This codes for CASSEGGTKETQYF.

The genes are TRBV5-8 and TRBJ2-1; 10 bases are shared with TRBD2. Germline loops: CDR1 SGHTS, CDR2 YDEGEE. V dropped 2 bases and J dropped 6; count of bases not matched to a gene: 17. CDR3 length equals 19 residues. CDR3 in DNA: TGTGCCAGCAGCTTTTTGGCTAGCGGGAGTTCGTCGGGTATCAATGAGCAGTTCTTC. Its translation is CASSFLASGSSSGINEQFF.

This clone has a handful of counts. This sample also contains other DNA sequences that code for the same CDR3. The chain uses TRBV28 and TRBJ1-4, with TRBD1 identical over 10 bases. There are 14 residues in the CDR3. The germline V gene encodes CDR1 MDHEN and CDR2 SYDVKM. J lost 6 bases, V lost 5 bases, and 3 bases had no gene match. Written as DNA, the CDR3 is TGTGCCAGCAGTGACAGGGGGCGCGATGAAAAACTGTTTTTT. It codes for CASSDRGRDEKLFF.

This clone was counted between two and nine times. The chain links TRBV29-1 to TRBJ2-2, with 9 positions matching TRBD2. The CDR3 is 14 amino acids. Trimming removed 7 bases from V and 3 bases from J; junction bases left unmatched: 6. Germline V CDR1 and CDR2: SQVTM, ANQGSEA. The CDR3 sequence: CSGAGTSHTGELFF. The CDR3, as DNA: TGCAGCGGCGCCGGGACTAGCCACACCGGGGAGCTGTTTTTT.

This CDR3 is CASSLYEGGAGNTIYF. As DNA, the CDR3 is TGTGCCAGCAGCTTATATGAGGGGGGGGCTGGAAACACCATATATTTT. The rearrangement joins TRBV7-2 to TRBJ1-3; perhaps TRBD1 as D (6 bases). Trimming left V 2 bases short and J 2 bases short, with 13 bases between. The germline V gene encodes CDR1 SGHTA and CDR2 FQGNSA. The CDR3 extends over 16 amino acids.

V is TRBV7-9 and J is TRBJ2-2, with a weak D call TRBD1 (6 bases). Per germline, CDR1 SEHNR and CDR2 FQNEAQ (reference sequence). V lost 5 bases, J lost 5 bases, and 6 bases lay in between. The CDR3 has 12 residues. CDR3 nucleotides: TGTGCCAGCAGCCAGGGGACCGGGGAGCTGTTTTTT. This gives the protein CASSQGTGELFF.

V and J are TRBV11-2 and TRBJ1-1, with D perhaps TRBD1 (5 bases). CDR1 and CDR2 from the germline V gene are SGHAT and FQNNGV. The CDR3 has 14 amino acids. V shed 4 bases and J shed 4 bases, with 13 bases lying between them. The CDR3 loop reads CASSSLVGGTEAFF. In DNA form, the CDR3 reads TGTGCCAGCAGCTCTCTGGTTGGGGGCACTGAAGCTTTCTTT. Full variable domain (missing parts from reference TRBV11-2 and TRBJ1-1): EAGVAQSPRYKIIEKRQSVAFWCNPISGHATLYWYQQILGQGPKLLIQFQNNGVVDDSQLPKDRFSAERLKGVDSTLKIQPAKLEDSAVYLCASSSLVGGTEAFFGQGTRLTVV.

This clone was counted only a few times. This specimen includes other DNA sequences encoding the same CDR3. V gene TRBV5-1 combines with J gene TRBJ2-1; 12 bases are a match to TRBD2. The germline gives CDR1 SGHRS, CDR2 YFSETQ. Losses at the gene ends were 0 bases for V and 2 bases for J; bases not matched to a gene: 0. The CDR3 length is 16 residues. The DNA for the CDR3 is TGCGCCAGCAGCTTGGGACTAGCGGGAGCCTACAATGAGCAGTTCTTC. Its protein product is CASSLGLAGAYNEQFF.

The rearrangement joins TRBV27 to TRBJ2-3; possibly TRBD1 for D (5 bases). Between the trimmed V and J ends, which lost 4 bases and 7 bases, there was a span of 15 bases. The length of the CDR3 is 14 residues. Germline CDR1 MNHEY, CDR2 SMNVEV (reference sequence). Here the CDR3 DNA reads TGTGCCAGCAGTTCCTCCCCCAGGGCTAATACGCAGTATTTT. Translation: CASSSSPRANTQYF.

The V call is TRBV9, the J call TRBJ1-1; D gene ambiguous. V was shortened by 0 bases and J by 3 bases, with 9 bases between the two germline ends. The CDR3 length is 14 residues. Germline CDR1 is SGDLS and CDR2 is YYNGEE. This CDR3 reads CASSVGRADTEAFF. The CDR3 DNA sequence: TGTGCCAGCAGCGTAGGCCGGGCGGACACTGAAGCTTTCTTT.

The chain employs TRBV9 and TRBJ1-2; 8 bases are shared with TRBD1. The CDR3 contains 15 residues. Germline V CDR1 and CDR2: SGDLS, YYNGEE. Trimming at V came to 2 bases and at J to 3 bases, leaving 6 bases not matched to a gene. The CDR3 DNA follows: TGTGCCAGCAGCGTGAGTCCGGACAGGGACTATGGCTACACCTTC. Its protein is CASSVSPDRDYGYTF.

The chain joins TRBV2 to TRBJ2-1; 10 bases are shared with TRBD2. The V and J ends lost 7 bases and 2 bases, in that order; junction bases with no gene match: 5. CDR3 length: 15 amino acids. Germline V CDR1 and CDR2: SNHLY, FYNNEI. The CDR3, as DNA: TGTGCCAGCACCGTAGCGGGAGGTGCCTACAATGAGCAGTTCTTC. It yields the protein CASTVAGGAYNEQFF.

The CDR3 DNA reads as TGTGCCAGCAGTCTACAGGTTGCAACTAATGAAAAACTGTTTTTT. As protein: CASSLQVATNEKLFF. V and J are TRBV6-5 and TRBJ1-4; a weak D match, TRBD1 (5 bases). V was pared by 5 bases and J by 0 bases, with 10 bases between. Per the germline V gene, CDR1 is MNHEY and CDR2 is SVGAGI. The CDR3 consists of 15 residues.

The CDR3 sequence is CASSPWAGDLGGELFF. As DNA, the CDR3 is TGTGCCAGCAGCCCCTGGGCAGGGGACCTCGGCGGGGAGCTGTTTTTT. V usage is TRBV21-1 and J usage is TRBJ2-2; the D call in the table, TRBD1, was not verified against the DNA. TRBV21-1 is a listed pseudogene. The CDR3 covers 16 residues.

This chain connects TRBV19 to TRBJ2-1; 8 bases line up with TRBD1. The germline CDR1 and CDR2 sequences are LNHDA and SQIVND (reference sequence). The junction had 3 bases not matched to a gene; V was cut back by 3 bases and J by 5 bases. This CDR3 has 14 amino acids. Written as DNA, the CDR3 is TGTGCCAGTAGTATGCAGGGGGCCGACAATGAGCAGTTCTTC. Protein: CASSMQGADNEQFF.

V and J are TRBV5-1 and TRBJ2-2; D possibly corresponds to TRBD2 (5 bases). Trimming pared 0 bases from V and 1 base from J, leaving 10 bases between. Per the germline V gene, CDR1 is SGHRS and CDR2 is YFSETQ. This CDR3 is 16 amino acids long. CDR3 sequence reads: CASSLERLENTGELFF. In DNA form, the CDR3 reads TGCGCCAGCAGCTTGGAGCGGCTGGAGAACACCGGGGAGCTGTTTTTT.

The gene calls are TRBV5-5 and TRBJ2-6; the D is unclear. Germline values: CDR1 SGHKS, CDR2 YYEKEE (reference sequence). Deletions cut 2 bases from V and 4 bases from J, with 10 bases between. The CDR3 is made up of 15 amino acids. The CDR3 DNA is TGTGCCAGCAGCTTCGACGGGTTAGGGGCCAACGTCCTGACTTTC. Translation: CASSFDGLGANVLTF.

The chain is built from TRBV5-1 and TRBJ2-5, with D hard to call. The V and J ends lost 1 base and 5 bases respectively, with 12 bases between them. The germline CDR1 and CDR2 sequences are SGHRS and YFSETQ. The CDR3 extends over 14 amino acids. The CDR3 DNA follows: TGCGCCAGCAGCTTGTATACGGGTAGGGAGACCCAGTACTTC. Amino acid sequence: CASSLYTGRETQYF.

Note on this clone: A much bigger clone sits one base away, suggesting this may be a read error. This chain links TRBV5-6 with TRBJ1-1, with D possibly TRBD1 on 6 matching bases. This CDR3 is built from 17 residues. The germline gives CDR1 SGHDT, CDR2 YYEEEE. CDR3 region: CASHYMTGLLDNIEAFF. CDR3 coding DNA: TGTGCCAGCCACTATATGACAGGTTTACTTGATAACATTGAAGCTTTCTTT.

The chain recombines TRBV2 with TRBJ2-7; perhaps TRBD1 as D (6 bases). Germline V lookup: CDR1 SNHLY, CDR2 FYNNEI. The CDR3 is made up of 15 amino acids. Trimming removed 2 bases at V and 5 bases at J, with 16 bases between. CDR3 DNA: TGTGCCAGCAGTGAACTTTTGGGGGCGCGGGACGAGCAGTACTTC. Translated, it gives CASSELLGARDEQYF.

The gene calls are TRBV15 and TRBJ1-4; D is undetermined. This CDR3 has 13 amino acids. CDR1 is LNHNV, CDR2 YYDKDF, per germline (reference sequence). The ends were cut back, 1 base at V and 7 bases at J, with 7 bases in the middle. This CDR3 reads CATSRGVVEKLFF. The CDR3 DNA sequence: TGTGCCACCAGCAGAGGTGTCGTTGAAAAACTGTTTTTT.